This T cell receptor beta chain stems from a study of CD8 T cells in cerebrospinal fluid in Alzheimer's disease. The CDR3 covers 13 residues. Germline CDR1 is SEHNR and CDR2 is FQNEAQ (reference sequence). TCRdb re-called the 10x single-cell sequencing reads and catalogs CDR3 proteins one per entry, DNA excluded. The sample holds around 1,800 distinct CDR3 sequences. The chain has TRBV7-9 and TRBJ2-7; TCRdb reports TRBD1, a call that lacks DNA to check it against. This TCR was recovered from a human donor with mild cognitive impairment. Source material: cerebrospinal fluid. This CDR3 reads CASSFDGTYEQYF.